Listed below are T cell receptor beta chains from one sample, sequenced in a study of cytomegalovirus exposure and HLA in healthy donors. TCRdb keeps only in-frame clones here, not all; method: immunoSEQ multiplex PCR. The sample lists 150,000 to 200,000 clones; about four fifths were seen once. The sequenced sample was PBMCs. The source of these receptors is a young woman in good health and CMV-seronegative. The CDR3 runs from the conserved cysteine through the conserved F or W. Fields, in order: J gene, D gene, clone size, V gene, CDR3 protein, CDR3 DNA. A D gene is named only where the DNA matches it firmly. Clone size is given for some rows only: seen once, a few or many times, or a class if the clone is expanded.

j_call: TRBJ2-1; d_call: -; clone_size: few; v_call: TRBV27; cdr3_aa: CASSPDRFAYNEQFF; cdr3_nt: TGTGCCAGCAGTCCCGACAGATTCGCCTACAATGAGCAGTTCTTC
j_call: TRBJ2-5; d_call: TRBD2; clone_size: few; v_call: TRBV19; cdr3_aa: CASSIAGGSQETQYF; cdr3_nt: TGTGCCAGTAGTATAGCGGGGGGAAGTCAAGAGACCCAGTACTTC
j_call: TRBJ2-7; d_call: TRBD2; clone_size: few; v_call: TRBV18; cdr3_aa: CASSPPRLAGDLYEQYF; cdr3_nt: TGTGCCAGCTCACCCCCTCGACTAGCGGGGGATCTCTACGAGCAGTACTTC
j_call: TRBJ2-1; d_call: TRBD2; clone_size: -; v_call: TRBV5-1; cdr3_aa: CASSSLLAGAYNEQFF; cdr3_nt: TGCGCCAGCAGCAGCTTACTAGCGGGGGCCTACAATGAGCAGTTCTTC
j_call: TRBJ2-5; d_call: TRBD2; clone_size: -; v_call: TRBV7-2; cdr3_aa: CASSLLLAGAGETQYF; cdr3_nt: TGTGCCAGCAGCTTACTCCTAGCGGGGGCCGGGGAGACCCAGTACTTC
j_call: TRBJ1-6; d_call: -; clone_size: -; v_call: TRBV1; cdr3_aa: CTSSQDRVDNSPLHF; cdr3_nt: TGCACCAGCAGCCAGGACAGGGTGGATAATTCACCCCTCCACTTT
j_call: TRBJ2-7; d_call: TRBD1; clone_size: -; v_call: TRBV18; cdr3_aa: CASSYGTGKYF; cdr3_nt: TGTGCCAGCTCGTACGGGACAGGGAAGTACTTC
j_call: TRBJ2-5; d_call: -; clone_size: -; v_call: TRBV11-2; cdr3_aa: CASSLRGGTSETQYF; cdr3_nt: TGTGCCAGCAGCCTGAGAGGTGGAACTAGCGAGACCCAGTACTTC
j_call: TRBJ1-1; d_call: -; clone_size: -; v_call: TRBV9; cdr3_aa: CASSVAGLGTEAFF; cdr3_nt: TGTGCCAGCAGCGTAGCAGGGTTAGGCACTGAAGCTTTCTTT
j_call: TRBJ1-2; d_call: -; clone_size: -; v_call: TRBV19; cdr3_aa: CASMRELSDGYTF; cdr3_nt: TGTGCCAGTATGCGGGAGTTATCCGATGGCTACACCTTC
j_call: TRBJ1-1; d_call: -; clone_size: -; v_call: TRBV2; cdr3_aa: CASSVREMNTEAFF; cdr3_nt: TGTGCCAGCAGTGTCAGGGAAATGAACACTGAAGCTTTCTTT
j_call: TRBJ2-1; d_call: -; clone_size: -; v_call: TRBV27; cdr3_aa: CASSLPQDEQFF; cdr3_nt: TGTGCCAGCAGTTTACCCCAGGATGAGCAGTTCTTC
j_call: TRBJ1-5; d_call: TRBD1; clone_size: -; v_call: TRBV5-1; cdr3_aa: CASSPSGQGGQPQHF; cdr3_nt: TGCGCCAGCAGCCCTAGCGGGCAGGGGGGTCAGCCCCAGCATTTT
j_call: TRBJ2-5; d_call: TRBD1; clone_size: -; v_call: TRBV2; cdr3_aa: CASSGDRQETQYF; cdr3_nt: TGTGCCAGCAGCGGGGACAGGCAAGAGACCCAGTACTTC
j_call: TRBJ2-3; d_call: TRBD1; clone_size: -; v_call: TRBV10-1; cdr3_aa: CASSVRRGLGTDTQYF; cdr3_nt: TGCGCCAGCAGTGTCCGTAGGGGGCTGGGGACAGATACGCAGTATTTT
j_call: TRBJ1-1; d_call: TRBD1; clone_size: -; v_call: TRBV18; cdr3_aa: CASSLTGGGVNTEAFF; cdr3_nt: TGTGCCAGCTCCCTCACAGGGGGCGGCGTGAACACTGAAGCTTTCTTT
j_call: TRBJ1-2; d_call: -; clone_size: -; v_call: TRBV9; cdr3_aa: CASSPRVLANYGYTF; cdr3_nt: TGTGCCAGCAGCCCTCGGGTGTTAGCTAACTATGGCTACACCTTC
j_call: TRBJ1-2; d_call: -; clone_size: few; v_call: TRBV4-1; cdr3_aa: CASSQERAGRGVAYGYTF; cdr3_nt: TGCGCCAGCAGCCAAGAAAGAGCCGGCCGGGGGGTGGCCTATGGCTACACCTTC
j_call: TRBJ1-3; d_call: -; clone_size: -; v_call: TRBV27; cdr3_aa: CASSRGGSGNTIYF; cdr3_nt: TGTGCCAGCAGTAGGGGGGGCTCTGGAAACACCATATATTTT
j_call: TRBJ2-5; d_call: TRBD1; clone_size: few; v_call: TRBV2; cdr3_aa: CASTPDRGQETQYF; cdr3_nt: TGTGCCAGCACTCCGGACAGGGGCCAAGAGACCCAGTACTTC
j_call: TRBJ2-5; d_call: TRBD1; clone_size: -; v_call: TRBV19; cdr3_aa: CASSKQGRETQYF; cdr3_nt: TGTGCCAGTAGTAAACAGGGGCGGGAGACCCAGTACTTC
j_call: TRBJ2-1; d_call: -; clone_size: -; v_call: TRBV29-1; cdr3_aa: CSVTGTGTYNEQFF; cdr3_nt: TGCAGCGTTACAGGGACGGGGACCTACAATGAGCAGTTCTTC
j_call: TRBJ1-2; d_call: -; clone_size: -; v_call: TRBV10-3; cdr3_aa: CAISPGDGYTF; cdr3_nt: TGTGCCATCAGTCCAGGGGACGGCTACACCTTC
j_call: TRBJ1-6; d_call: -; clone_size: -; v_call: TRBV21-1; cdr3_aa: CASRNGQGSINSPLHF; cdr3_nt: TGTGCCAGCAGGAATGGACAGGGATCTATTAATTCACCCCTCCACTTT
j_call: TRBJ2-5; d_call: TRBD2; clone_size: -; v_call: TRBV4-3; cdr3_aa: CASSHLSGGREETQYF; cdr3_nt: TGCGCCAGCAGCCACCTTAGCGGGGGCCGGGAAGAGACCCAGTACTTC
j_call: TRBJ1-5; d_call: TRBD1; clone_size: -; v_call: TRBV6-1; cdr3_aa: CAGGNTPGGTQHF; cdr3_nt: TGTGCCGGCGGAAACACCCCAGGGGGGACCCAGCATTTT
j_call: TRBJ1-4; d_call: -; clone_size: -; v_call: TRBV6-1; cdr3_aa: CASSEAHPGLLEKLFF; cdr3_nt: TGTGCCAGCAGTGAAGCACACCCAGGGCTTCTAGAAAAACTGTTTTTT
j_call: TRBJ2-7; d_call: TRBD1; clone_size: -; v_call: TRBV4-2; cdr3_aa: CASSPWTGGTYEQYF; cdr3_nt: TGTGCCAGCAGCCCGTGGACAGGGGGTACCTACGAGCAGTACTTC
j_call: TRBJ1-4; d_call: -; clone_size: -; v_call: TRBV15; cdr3_aa: CATSRGGGDEKLFF; cdr3_nt: TGTGCCACCAGCAGGGGTGGGGGGGATGAAAAACTGTTTTTT
j_call: TRBJ2-7; d_call: -; clone_size: -; v_call: TRBV7-9; cdr3_aa: CASSPEGLYEQYF; cdr3_nt: TGTGCCAGCAGCCCGGAGGGATTATACGAGCAGTACTTC
j_call: TRBJ2-7; d_call: -; clone_size: -; v_call: TRBV2; cdr3_aa: CASRPGLTYSYEQYF; cdr3_nt: TGTGCCAGCAGGCCTGGACTGACCTATTCCTACGAGCAGTACTTC
j_call: TRBJ2-3; d_call: TRBD1; clone_size: once; v_call: TRBV18; cdr3_aa: CASSPGTGGFVDTQYF; cdr3_nt: TGTGCCAGCTCACCCGGGACAGGGGGCTTTGTAGATACGCAGTATTTT
j_call: TRBJ1-4; d_call: TRBD1; clone_size: -; v_call: TRBV7-6; cdr3_aa: CASSRNIQGAGEKLFF; cdr3_nt: TGTGCCAGCAGCCGAAACATACAGGGGGCGGGTGAAAAACTGTTTTTT
j_call: TRBJ2-5; d_call: TRBD2; clone_size: -; v_call: TRBV15; cdr3_aa: CATSRTSSGVAETQYF; cdr3_nt: TGTGCCACCAGCAGGACATCTAGCGGGGTGGCCGAGACCCAGTACTTC
j_call: TRBJ2-3; d_call: -; clone_size: -; v_call: TRBV30; cdr3_aa: CAWSAGLPTDTQYF; cdr3_nt: TGTGCCTGGAGCGCGGGACTTCCCACAGATACGCAGTATTTT
j_call: TRBJ1-2; d_call: -; clone_size: -; v_call: TRBV14; cdr3_aa: CASSQESFYGYTF; cdr3_nt: TGTGCCAGCAGCCAAGAATCCTTCTATGGCTACACCTTC
j_call: TRBJ1-1; d_call: -; clone_size: -; v_call: TRBV9; cdr3_aa: CASSVSPGNTEAFF; cdr3_nt: TGTGCCAGCAGCGTATCCCCGGGGAACACTGAAGCTTTCTTT
j_call: TRBJ2-7; d_call: TRBD1; clone_size: -; v_call: TRBV14; cdr3_aa: CASSQEGSGQLYEQYF; cdr3_nt: TGTGCCAGCAGCCAAGAAGGGTCGGGACAGCTCTACGAGCAGTACTTC
j_call: TRBJ2-7; d_call: -; clone_size: -; v_call: TRBV21-1; cdr3_aa: CASSVLIKRDCEQYF; cdr3_nt: TGTGCCAGCAGCGTGCTAATAAAACGGGACTGCGAGCAGTACTTC
j_call: TRBJ1-3; d_call: -; clone_size: -; v_call: TRBV9; cdr3_aa: CASSVEGLSGNTIYF; cdr3_nt: TGTGCCAGCAGCGTAGAGGGGCTCTCTGGAAACACCATATATTTT
j_call: TRBJ2-1; d_call: -; clone_size: -; v_call: TRBV9; cdr3_aa: CASSVEVGAGRYNEQFF; cdr3_nt: TGTGCCAGCAGCGTAGAGGTCGGCGCGGGGAGGTACAATGAGCAGTTCTTC
j_call: TRBJ1-2; d_call: TRBD1; clone_size: few; v_call: TRBV6-5; cdr3_aa: CASSFLTGNRYGYTF; cdr3_nt: TGTGCCAGCAGTTTCCTGACAGGGAATCGGTATGGCTACACCTTC
j_call: TRBJ2-6; d_call: -; clone_size: -; v_call: TRBV2; cdr3_aa: CASQDTGPTSGANVLTF; cdr3_nt: TGTGCCAGCCAAGACACAGGTCCCACCTCTGGGGCCAACGTCCTGACTTTC
j_call: TRBJ1-1; d_call: TRBD1; clone_size: -; v_call: TRBV29-1; cdr3_aa: CSVAAGGHTEAFF; cdr3_nt: TGCAGCGTTGCGGCAGGGGGCCACACTGAAGCTTTCTTT
j_call: TRBJ2-4; d_call: -; clone_size: -; v_call: TRBV30; cdr3_aa: CAWTQGGDIQYF; cdr3_nt: TGTGCCTGGACACAGGGTGGGGACATTCAGTACTTC
j_call: TRBJ1-1; d_call: -; clone_size: -; v_call: TRBV9; cdr3_aa: CASSRTVDTEAFF; cdr3_nt: TGTGCCAGCAGCCGGACAGTGGACACTGAAGCTTTCTTT